The 9 T cell receptor beta chains below all came from one sample that was sequenced in a study of T cells in Graves' hyperthyroidism and ophthalmopathy. TCR beta CDR3 regions were amplified from RNA transcripts. TCR CDR3 underwent first-round RT-PCR with the HTBI primer set. Via MiXCR, TCRdb re-called the multiplex PCR reads, giving one row per CDR3 protein. In the table there are a few hundred thousand distinct CDR3 sequences, about 20% of which are singletons. Source material: blood. Receptors were obtained from a woman between 65 and 79 years old with Graves' ophthalmopathy.

This clonotype was counted a few times. V and J are TRBV11-2 and TRBJ2-5, with 11 bases fitting TRBD2. Losses at the gene ends were 5 bases for V and 3 bases for J; bases not matched to a gene: 14. The CDR3 sequence is 18 residues long. Germline values: CDR1 SGHAT, CDR2 FQNNGV. The DNA for the CDR3 is TGTGCCAGCAGCCCGAGACTAGCGGGAAGTATGAGGGAAGAGACCCAGTACTTC. Translation: CASSPRLAGSMREETQYF. The full variable domain, its missing parts supplied by reference TRBV11-2 and TRBJ2-5, is EAGVAQSPRYKIIEKRQSVAFWCNPISGHATLYWYQQILGQGPKLLIQFQNNGVVDDSQLPKDRFSAERLKGVDSTLKIQPAKLEDSAVYLCASSPRLAGSMREETQYFGPGTRLLVL.

Only a few counts were recorded for this clonotype. This chain joins TRBV10-2 and TRBJ1-6; D possibly corresponds to TRBD1 (5 bases). V shed 0 bases and J shed 5 bases, with 14 bases lying between them. Germline V gene lookup returns CDR1 WSHSY and CDR2 SAAADI. This CDR3 is 17 amino acids long. The CDR3 sequence is CASSESRRGPDNSPLHF. DNA of the CDR3: TGCGCCAGCAGTGAGTCGCGGCGGGGCCCGGATAATTCACCCCTCCACTTT.

The J gene is TRBJ1-2, the V gene TRBV7-2, with 7 positions matching TRBD1. This CDR3 is built from 15 residues. Unmatched junction bases numbered 9, after V lost 3 bases and J lost 5 bases. The V gene's germline CDR1 is SGHTA and CDR2 FQGNSA. The CDR3 is CASSFANAGGYGYTF. The CDR3 nucleotides read TGTGCCAGCAGCTTCGCAAACGCAGGGGGGTATGGCTACACCTTC.

Notes on this clonotype: A read error may produce the germline difference seen at one junction end. The V gene is TRBV7-7, the J gene TRBJ2-1; the match to TRBD2 covers 7 bases. The germline gives CDR1 SSHAT, CDR2 FNYEAQ (reference sequence). CDR3 length: 14 residues. The CDR3 nucleotides read TGTGCTAGCAGCTTGGGAGGGCCCCCGGATGAGCAGTTCTTC. As protein: CASSLGGPPDEQFF.

DNA for the CDR3: TGCAGTGCTAGAACAGGGGGCCGTGCTGAAGCTTTCTTT. Translated, it gives CSARTGGRAEAFF. V and J are TRBV20-1 and TRBJ1-1, with TRBD1 matching over 9 bases. The junction had 4 bases not matched to a gene; V was cut back by 2 bases and J by 6 bases. The CDR3 runs to 13 residues. The germline CDR1 and CDR2 sequences are DFQATT and SNEGSKA (reference sequence).

This clonotype was seen more than once but under ten times. The V and J genes are TRBV6-1 and TRBJ1-1; D is undetermined. Germline V gives CDR1 MNHNS, CDR2 SASEGT. CDR3 length equals 14 residues. The V and J ends lost 5 bases and 3 bases respectively, with 13 bases between them. CDR3 loop: CASSYEAQDTEAFF. CDR3 in DNA: TGTGCCAGCAGTTATGAAGCGCAGGACACTGAAGCTTTCTTT.

The chain employs TRBV12-3 or TRBV12-4 and TRBJ2-2, with D possibly called TRBD1 or TRBD2 (5 bases each). The CDR3 consists of 13 residues. Trimming cost V 4 bases and J 7 bases, with 10 bases left between them. In DNA form, the CDR3 reads TGTGCCAGCAGTTCTGGGACCTTCGGGGAGCTGTTTTTT. Translated: CASSSGTFGELFF.

This sequence joins TRBV29-1 and TRBJ2-7; 10 bases fit TRBD1. The CDR3 length is 13 residues. Germline CDR1 is SQVTM and CDR2 is ANQGSEA. After removal of 7 bases from V and 1 base from J, the junction contained 4 bases not matched to a gene. The CDR3 nucleotides read TGCAGCGCCGGGACAGGGGCTTCCTACGAGCAGTACTTC. It translates to CSAGTGASYEQYF.

This clonotype was detected many times. The CDR3 reads CASSFWDSYGYTF. The CDR3 DNA reads as TGTGCCAGCAGTTTTTGGGACAGCTATGGCTACACCTTC. This chain joins TRBV28 and TRBJ1-2; 7 bases agree with TRBD1. Germline CDR1 is MDHEN and CDR2 is SYDVKM. The V gene end was trimmed by 3 bases and the J gene end by 4 bases; junction bases not matched to a gene: 2. The CDR3 covers 13 residues.